This T cell receptor (beta chain) was sequenced in a study of early T cells in non-severe SARS-CoV-2 infection. Study-level background: Whole-blood bulk RNA, unsorted, was sequenced, and chains were unpaired. Regarding the study as a whole: Database matching using VDJdb favored anti-spike CD8 responses, with private and CD4 specificities left missing.

The protocol attached unique molecular identifiers to individual cDNA molecules. TCRdb analysed the 5' RACE reads with MiXCR anew, one entry per CDR3 protein. Here the sample spans more than 55,000 distinct CDR3 sequences, about 12% being singletons. This clonotype was found many times. Its target is not known. Sequencing was done on a sample of whole blood. The clonotype originates from an adult who was a healthcare worker with PCR-confirmed SARS-CoV-2 infection or an uninfected control (not recorded which).

The CDR3 coding sequence is TGTGCCAGCAGCTCAGGGGTGTTCACTGAAGCTTTCTTT. Its protein is CASSSGVFTEAFF. The V and J genes are TRBV12-3 or TRBV12-4 and TRBJ1-1, with D possibly TRBD1 on 6 matching bases. Trimming removed 6 bases from V and 4 bases from J, with 12 bases in between. This CDR3 contains 13 residues.